This TCR beta chain comes out of a study of blood T cell repertoires in COVID-19. The CDR3 spans 16 residues. V shed 4 bases, J shed 8 bases, and the junction held 7 bases outside the gene matches. From germline, CDR1 is SGHNT and CDR2 YYREEE (reference sequence). Clones were read by immunoSEQ multiplex PCR, and TCRdb kept only the in-frame ones, dropping some. The data contain roughly 190,000 clones, approximately 79% of them singletons. This receptor was obtained from a woman aged 55-70 years with acute COVID-19. What was sequenced was PBMCs or T cells enriched from blood (not recorded which). This rearrangement joins TRBV5-4 to TRBJ1-6; the match to TRBD1 covers 12 bases. CDR3 amino acids: CASSQGQGATYSPLHF. The CDR3 nucleotides are TGTGCCAGCAGCCAGGGACAGGGGGCCACTTATTCACCCCTCCACTTT.